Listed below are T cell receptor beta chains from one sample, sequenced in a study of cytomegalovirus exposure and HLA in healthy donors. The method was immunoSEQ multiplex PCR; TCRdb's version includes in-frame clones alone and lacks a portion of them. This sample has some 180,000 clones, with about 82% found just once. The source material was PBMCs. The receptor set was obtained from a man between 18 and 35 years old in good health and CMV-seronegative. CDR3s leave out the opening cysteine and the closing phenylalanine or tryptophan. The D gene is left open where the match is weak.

CDR3aa: ASSSGTGKDSPLH; v_gene: TRBV28; d_gene: TRBD1
CDR3aa: AIRSGQSYEQY; v_gene: TRBV2; d_gene: -
CDR3aa: ASSILAVPTDTQY; v_gene: TRBV2; d_gene: TRBD2
CDR3aa: ASSLRGGSGQPQH; v_gene: TRBV28; d_gene: -
CDR3aa: ASSLVSGRYEQY; v_gene: TRBV5-6; d_gene: TRBD2
CDR3aa: ATSDISYEQY; v_gene: TRBV15; d_gene: -
CDR3aa: ASSLRQGGNEKLF; v_gene: TRBV5-1; d_gene: TRBD1
CDR3aa: ASVARDWGSYEQF; v_gene: TRBV6-1; d_gene: -
CDR3aa: ASSLQRGLNNEQF; v_gene: TRBV27; d_gene: TRBD2
CDR3aa: ATSNGGTMNTEAF; v_gene: TRBV15; d_gene: -
CDR3aa: ASSSGLGLVLRQY; v_gene: TRBV27; d_gene: TRBD2
CDR3aa: ASSRGVTSVNTGELF; v_gene: TRBV7-9; d_gene: TRBD2
CDR3aa: ASSQAGTAYEQY; v_gene: TRBV28; d_gene: TRBD1
CDR3aa: SVSPRDERF; v_gene: TRBV29-1; d_gene: -
CDR3aa: ASSSRGTANYEQY; v_gene: TRBV5-8; d_gene: -
CDR3aa: ASSSSTGMRGNEQF; v_gene: TRBV7-9; d_gene: -
CDR3aa: ASRGSGTGGAREF; v_gene: TRBV6-4; d_gene: TRBD1
CDR3aa: ASRVVAGEGTDTQY; v_gene: TRBV5-1; d_gene: TRBD2
CDR3aa: ASSAVDSQNTEAF; v_gene: TRBV5-4; d_gene: -
CDR3aa: ASSSLQSALH; v_gene: TRBV28; d_gene: -
CDR3aa: ASSVGWGDSYEQY; v_gene: TRBV9; d_gene: -
CDR3aa: ARSRTPNTEAF; v_gene: TRBV2; d_gene: -
CDR3aa: AIQGALEADTQY; v_gene: TRBV2; d_gene: TRBD1